The 10 T cell receptor beta chains below come from one sample, sequenced in a study of immune reconstitution after stem cell transplant in scleroderma. Each CDR3 protein is one row after TCRdb ran MiXCR on the RT-PCR reads. Counted here are about 3,200 distinct CDR3 sequences, under 10% occurring once; the ten biggest clones make up 9.8%. This sample was obtained before or after autologous hematopoietic stem cell transplantation (not recorded which). All receptors derive from a female donor with systemic sclerosis.

By share, this clonotype ranks as medium-sized. The genes are TRBV2 and TRBJ2-3; 14 bases map to TRBD2. Per germline, CDR1 SNHLY and CDR2 FYNNEI. V lost 7 bases to trimming and J lost 2 bases; unmatched junction nucleotides: 11. The CDR3 loop spans 18 amino acids. CDR3 region: CASKEAPGLAGVTDTQYF. The CDR3 DNA is TGTGCCAGCAAGGAGGCTCCGGGACTAGCGGGGGTCACAGATACGCAGTATTTT.

By proportion, this clonotype is medium-sized. The genes are TRBV3-1 and TRBJ2-7; D ambiguous. There are 13 residues in the CDR3. The V end lost 1 base, the J end lost 3 bases, and 7 bases lay between the germline ends. Germline CDR1 is LGHDT and CDR2 is YNNKEL (reference sequence). Written as DNA, the CDR3 is TGTGCCAGCAGCCAAGGGTCTTACTACGAGCAGTACTTC. Amino acid sequence: CASSQGSYYEQYF.

Judged by abundance, this clonotype is medium-sized (0.01 to 0.1%). The chain links TRBV20-1 to TRBJ2-1, with 11 positions matching TRBD2. Germline V gives CDR1 DFQATT, CDR2 SNEGSKA (reference sequence). J lost 4 bases, V lost 0 bases, and 5 bases had no gene match. The CDR3 runs to 16 residues. The CDR3 bases are TGCAGTGCTAGAGATTTAGCGGGGGGGCGGTACAATGAGCAGTTCTTC. This encodes CSARDLAGGRYNEQFF.

This clonotype was detected a few times. Here the CDR3 DNA reads TGTGCCAGCCGGGACAGGGGTACCTACGAGCAGTACTTC. Translating it yields CASRDRGTYEQYF. V usage is TRBV12-3 or TRBV12-4 and J usage is TRBJ2-7; 10 positions match TRBD1. The CDR3 totals 13 residues. Trimming took 8 bases from V and 2 from J; bases not matched to a gene: 3.

The sample holds a few counts of this clonotype. The chain carries TRBV6-1 and TRBJ2-7, with D uncertain. The V gene lost 5 bases and the J gene lost 3 bases, with 8 bases spanning the gap. The germline V gene has CDR1 MNHNS and CDR2 SASEGT. This CDR3 region has 12 residues. CDR3 nucleotides: TGTGCCAGCAGTACTCACATCTACGAGCAGTACTTC. Translating it yields CASSTHIYEQYF.

V gene TRBV5-1 combines with J gene TRBJ1-5; D is unclear. Per germline, CDR1 SGHRS and CDR2 YFSETQ. The V end was cut by 4 bases, the J end by 1 base, with 9 bases between. There are 14 residues in the CDR3. CDR3 bases: TGCGCCAGCAGCACCGGTAGGAGCAATCAGCCCCAGCATTTT. Residues: CASSTGRSNQPQHF.

This clonotype was counted a few times. V usage is TRBV5-6 and J usage is TRBJ1-2; D gene uncertain. The CDR3 sequence is 13 residues long. V lost 2 bases to trimming and J lost 6 bases, with 11 bases between them. Per germline, CDR1 SGHDT and CDR2 YYEEEE. The CDR3 protein is CASSFTSTHGYTF. CDR3 DNA: TGTGCCAGCAGCTTTACCAGCACACATGGCTACACCTTC.

This chain uses TRBV4-1 with TRBJ1-1; TRBD1 matches 8 bases. Germline V lookup: CDR1 MGHRA, CDR2 YSYEKL. With 6 bases clipped from V and 3 bases from J, the junction kept 6 bases outside the gene matches. This CDR3 region has 14 residues. The CDR3 protein is CASRPRTGYTEAFF. CDR3 nucleotide sequence: TGCGCCAGCAGACCCAGGACAGGGTACACTGAAGCTTTCTTT.

By share of the sample, this clonotype is large. The gene calls are TRBV20-1 and TRBJ1-5; no firm D call. CDR3 length: 14 amino acids. Germline CDR1 is DFQATT and CDR2 is SNEGSKA (reference sequence). The V end lost 5 bases, the J end lost 0 bases, and 11 bases lay between the germline ends. This CDR3 is CSASTPYSNQPQHF. The CDR3 DNA reads TGCAGTGCTTCGACACCATATAGCAATCAGCCCCAGCATTTT.

The V and J genes are TRBV27 and TRBJ1-1, with TRBD1 matching 9 bases. CDR3 length: 14 amino acids. The J segment lost 5 bases and the V segment lost 4 bases, leaving 5 bases of the junction unmatched. The V gene's germline CDR1 is MNHEY and CDR2 SMNVEV (reference sequence). CDR3 protein: CASSSTGGDTEAFF. CDR3 nucleotides: TGTGCCAGCAGTTCAACAGGGGGCGATACTGAAGCTTTCTTT.